The clone carrying this T cell receptor beta chain was seen a single time. Its antigen remains unknown. The CDR3 length is 19 residues. V lost 2 bases, J lost 3 bases, and 15 bases stayed unmatched. The germline CDR1 and CDR2 sequences are SNHLY and FYNNEI. Brentuximab vedotin exposure varied among the patients, all of whom had relapsed after autologous stem cell transplantation. Only in-frame clones appear in the TCRdb table, and some are missing; sequencing was by immunoSEQ multiplex PCR. The data hold 50,000 to 85,000 clones, with 65% to 75% observed a single time. The sample comes from a study of PD-1 blockade in classical Hodgkin lymphoma. Overall study results and limits: Why the repertoires differ is still unclear, perhaps disease activity or prior therapy. Anyone who began nivolumab under 1 year after ASCT was excluded. Healthy donors were reported to have higher baseline TCR diversity than newly diagnosed patients.

The V call is TRBV2, the J call TRBJ1-3; 8 bases map to TRBD1. The sequenced sample was peripheral blood mononuclear cells (PBMCs), obtained before the second cycle of nivolumab. This sequence was found in a human donor with classical Hodgkin lymphoma. CDR3 protein: CASSEIVPMTGEYGNTIYF. CDR3 DNA: TGTGCCAGCAGTGAAATAGTCCCCATGACAGGGGAATATGGAAACACCATATATTTT.